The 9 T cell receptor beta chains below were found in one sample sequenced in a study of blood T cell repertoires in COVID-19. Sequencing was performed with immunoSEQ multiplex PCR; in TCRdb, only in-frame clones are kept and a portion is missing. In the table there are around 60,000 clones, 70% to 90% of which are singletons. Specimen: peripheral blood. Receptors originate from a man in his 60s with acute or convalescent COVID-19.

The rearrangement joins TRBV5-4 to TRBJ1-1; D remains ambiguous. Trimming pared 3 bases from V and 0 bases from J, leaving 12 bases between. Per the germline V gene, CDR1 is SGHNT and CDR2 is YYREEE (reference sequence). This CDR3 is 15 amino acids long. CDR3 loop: CASSSGGVMNTEAFF. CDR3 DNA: TGTGCCAGCAGCTCCGGCGGGGTAATGAACACTGAAGCTTTCTTT.

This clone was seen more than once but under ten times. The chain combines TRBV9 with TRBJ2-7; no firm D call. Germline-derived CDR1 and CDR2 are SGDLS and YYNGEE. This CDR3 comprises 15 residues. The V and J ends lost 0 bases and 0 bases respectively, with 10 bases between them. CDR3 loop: CASSVGPAGSYEQYF. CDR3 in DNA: TGTGCCAGCAGCGTAGGCCCAGCAGGCTCCTACGAGCAGTACTTC.

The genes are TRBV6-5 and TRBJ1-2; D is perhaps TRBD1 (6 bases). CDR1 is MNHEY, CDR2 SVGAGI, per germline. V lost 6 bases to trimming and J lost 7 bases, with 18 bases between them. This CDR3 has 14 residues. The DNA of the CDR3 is TGTGCCAGCAGCGACGGACAGTTTTTGAGTGGCTACACCTTC. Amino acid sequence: CASSDGQFLSGYTF.

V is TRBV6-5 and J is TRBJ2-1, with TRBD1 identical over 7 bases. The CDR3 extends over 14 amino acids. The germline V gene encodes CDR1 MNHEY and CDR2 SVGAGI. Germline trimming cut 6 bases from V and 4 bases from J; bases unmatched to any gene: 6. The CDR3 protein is CASSYQGQYNEQFF. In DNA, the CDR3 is TGTGCCAGCAGCTACCAGGGACAGTACAATGAGCAGTTCTTC.

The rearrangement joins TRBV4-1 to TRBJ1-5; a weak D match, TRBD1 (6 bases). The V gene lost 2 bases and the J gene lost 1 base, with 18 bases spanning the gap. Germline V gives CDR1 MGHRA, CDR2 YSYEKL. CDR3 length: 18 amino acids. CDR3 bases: TGCGCCAGCAGCCAACCATGGGGAGGGGGTGAAAGCAATCAGCCCCAGCATTTT. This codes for CASSQPWGGGESNQPQHF.

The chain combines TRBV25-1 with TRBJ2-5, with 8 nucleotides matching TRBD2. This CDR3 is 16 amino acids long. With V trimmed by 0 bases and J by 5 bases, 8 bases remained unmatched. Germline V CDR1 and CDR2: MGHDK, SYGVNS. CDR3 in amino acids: CASSEYKGTSGETQYF. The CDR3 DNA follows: TGTGCCAGCAGTGAATATAAAGGGACTAGTGGTGAGACCCAGTACTTC. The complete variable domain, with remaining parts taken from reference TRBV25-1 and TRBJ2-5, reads EADIYQTPRYLVIGTGKKITLECSQTMGHDKMYWYQQDPGMELHLIHYSYGVNSTEKGDLSSESTVSRIRTEHFPLTLESARPSHTSQYLCASSEYKGTSGETQYFGPGTRLLVL.

This chain's CDR3 is CASSLTHGGELFF. Written as DNA, the CDR3 is TGTGCCAGCAGCTTAACCCACGGCGGGGAGCTGTTTTTT. This chain links TRBV7-3 with TRBJ2-2; no clear D. This CDR3 is built from 13 residues. Germline CDR1 is SGHTA and CDR2 is FQGTGA. The ends were cut back, 0 bases at V and 7 bases at J, with 6 bases in the middle.

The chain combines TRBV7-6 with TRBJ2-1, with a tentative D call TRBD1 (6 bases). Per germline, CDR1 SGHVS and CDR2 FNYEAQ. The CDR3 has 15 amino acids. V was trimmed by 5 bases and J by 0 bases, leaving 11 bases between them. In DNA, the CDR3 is TGTGCCAGCAGCCCCGGACAGCGCTCCTACAATGAGCAGTTCTTC. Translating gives CASSPGQRSYNEQFF.

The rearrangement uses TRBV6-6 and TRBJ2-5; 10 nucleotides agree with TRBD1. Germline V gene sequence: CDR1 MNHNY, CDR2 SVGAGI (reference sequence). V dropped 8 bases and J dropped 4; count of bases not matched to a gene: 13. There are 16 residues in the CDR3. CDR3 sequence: CASRNSRDRGRETQYF. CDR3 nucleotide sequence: TGTGCCAGCCGAAATAGCCGGGACAGGGGAAGAGAGACCCAGTACTTC.